One sample yielded the 5 T cell receptor beta chains listed below, sequenced in a study of blood T cell repertoires in COVID-19. Data came from immunoSEQ multiplex PCR; TCRdb stores just in-frame clones and leaves some out. The table records about 150,000 clones, around 80% of them present only once. The sequencing sample was made of peripheral blood. The source of these receptors is a man in his sixties with acute or convalescent COVID-19.

V is TRBV12-5 and J is TRBJ2-1; 7 positions match TRBD2. V lost 2 bases to trimming and J lost 9 bases; unmatched junction nucleotides: 16. Germline V CDR1 and CDR2: LGHNT, FRNRAP. The CDR3 is 17 amino acids. This CDR3 reads CASGLPLYSGQAVEQFF. CDR3 sequence (DNA): TGTGCTAGTGGTTTGCCCCTGTATAGCGGGCAAGCGGTTGAGCAGTTCTTC.

The V gene is TRBV3-1 (or the pseudogene TRBV3-2), the J gene TRBJ1-5, with a tentative D call TRBD1 (6 bases). V shed 0 bases and J shed 12 bases, with 15 bases lying between them. This CDR3 spans 14 amino acids. The germline gives CDR1 LGHDT, CDR2 YNNKEL (reference sequence). The CDR3 coding sequence is TGTGCCAGCAGCCAAGATTACGGGGGGGGACACCAGCATTTT. Translation gives CASSQDYGGGHQHF.

The V call is TRBV19, the J call TRBJ2-1, with a tentative D call TRBD1 (6 bases). The germline V gene encodes CDR1 LNHDA and CDR2 SQIVND (reference sequence). The CDR3 sequence is 13 residues long. Trimming removed 5 bases at V and 10 bases at J, with 15 bases between. In DNA, the CDR3 is TGTGCCAGTAGTGATTTGGGGGCCTGGGAGCAGTTCTTC. It codes for CASSDLGAWEQFF.

The rearrangement uses TRBV30 and TRBJ1-1; D not certain. The V end was cut by 0 bases, the J end by 8 bases, with 7 bases between. Looked up from germline, CDR1 is GTSNPN and CDR2 is SVGIG (reference sequence). There are 11 residues in the CDR3. This chain's CDR3 is CAWSVAREAFF. The CDR3 DNA follows: TGTGCCTGGAGTGTCGCACGGGAAGCTTTCTTT.

The rearrangement links TRBV19 to TRBJ1-5; D may be TRBD1 (5 bases). The CDR3 spans 13 residues. Germline loops: CDR1 LNHDA, CDR2 SQIVND (reference sequence). V was trimmed by 7 bases and J by 1 base, leaving 8 bases between them. The CDR3 loop is CASMRQSNQPQHF. The DNA for the CDR3 is TGTGCCAGTATGAGACAGAGCAATCAGCCCCAGCATTTT.